Shown below are 9 T cell receptor beta chains from a single sample sequenced in a study of molecular identifiers for immune sequencing clone quantification. TCRdb reprocessed the PCR reads via MiXCR and lists one record per CDR3 protein. Among a few hundred thousand distinct CDR3 sequences, under 25% were seen once, and the ten largest hold around 0.76%. The sequenced material came from naive CD8+ T cells from blood, with Jurkat cell RNA spiked in. Documented subset: FACS-sorted CD8+CD4-CCR7+CD45RA+ naive T cells. These receptors were taken from a human donor in good health. Some libraries in this study had Jurkat cell RNA spiked in.

Many counts were recorded for this clonotype. The CDR3 DNA reads TGCAGTGCTCCTAGGACAGTGAACTACAATGAGCAGTTCTTC. This gives the protein CSAPRTVNYNEQFF. V usage is TRBV20-1 and J usage is TRBJ2-1; a possible D gene is TRBD1 (6 bases). V lost 5 bases to trimming and J lost 3 bases, with 14 bases between them. The CDR3 runs to 14 residues. The germline CDR1 and CDR2 sequences are DFQATT and SNEGSKA (reference sequence).

As for this clonotype: A read error may produce the germline difference seen at one junction end. This rearrangement joins TRBV4-3 to TRBJ2-2, with a possible D match to TRBD2 (5 bases). The CDR3 is 13 residues long. The germline V gene has CDR1 LGHNA and CDR2 YSLEER. CDR3: CASSQGQSGELLF. The CDR3 DNA reads TGCGCCAGCAGCCAAGGGCAGTCCGGGGAGCTGCTTTTT.

A few counts support this clonotype. The V call is TRBV27, the J call TRBJ1-1; 8 nucleotides match TRBD1. V was pared by 5 bases and J by 3 bases, with 5 bases of the junction left unmatched. The CDR3 totals 14 residues. Looked up from germline, CDR1 is MNHEY and CDR2 is SMNVEV (reference sequence). The CDR3 sequence is CASSVDRAHTEAFF. DNA for the CDR3: TGTGCCAGCAGTGTGGACAGGGCTCACACTGAAGCTTTCTTT.

As to this clonotype: A much larger clone lies a single base off, so this may be a read error. The chain uses TRBV7-9 and TRBJ2-7, with 9 bases aligning to TRBD1. The CDR3 loop spans 14 amino acids. Trimming cost V 7 bases and J 3 bases; bases outside gene matches: 7. From germline, CDR1 is SEHNR and CDR2 FQNEAQ (reference sequence). The chain's CDR3 is CASNGGGQGYEQYF. In DNA, the CDR3 is TGTGCCAGCAACGGCGGGGGACAGGGCTACGAGCAGTACTTC.

This clonotype was observed a few times. This chain uses TRBV20-1 with TRBJ1-4; D remains unclear. Germline CDR1 reads DFQATT; CDR2 reads SNEGSKA (reference sequence). V was trimmed by 6 bases and J by 7 bases, leaving 18 bases between them. The CDR3 contains 14 residues. The CDR3 nucleotides read TGCAGTGCCACCGTTTTAGGCTACGGTGAAAAACTGTTTTTT. Encoded protein: CSATVLGYGEKLFF.

This clonotype was counted many times. The chain links TRBV20-1 to TRBJ2-7; 11 bases agree with TRBD1. The CDR3 is 14 amino acids. CDR1 and CDR2 (germline): DFQATT, SNEGSKA (reference sequence). J gave up 7 bases and V 4 bases, and 9 bases lay outside the gene matches. The CDR3, as DNA: TGCAGTGCTACGAGGACAGGGGGCGCGGGGGAGCAGTACTTC. Translating it yields CSATRTGGAGEQYF.

This chain uses TRBV19 with TRBJ2-7; D gene unclear. The germline gives CDR1 LNHDA, CDR2 SQIVND (reference sequence). The CDR3 covers 14 residues. V lost 3 bases to trimming and J lost 0 bases, with 9 bases between them. CDR3 sequence reads: CASSMAQYSYEQYF. Written as DNA, the CDR3 is TGTGCCAGTAGTATGGCGCAGTACTCCTACGAGCAGTACTTC.

This clonotype was seen ten or more times. The chain is built from TRBV30 and TRBJ2-7; D is unclear. Germline-derived CDR1 and CDR2 are GTSNPN and SVGIG (reference sequence). The germline V and J ends were trimmed by 0 bases and 0 bases, with 3 bases remaining between them. CDR3 length: 12 residues. The CDR3 nucleotides read TGTGCCTGGAGTGTTTCCTCCTACGAGCAGTACTTC. Its protein product is CAWSVSSYEQYF.

The chain links TRBV27 to TRBJ2-3, with 16 bases identical to TRBD2. Germline CDR1 is MNHEY and CDR2 is SMNVEV (reference sequence). V trimming: 4 bases; J trimming: 2 bases; junction bases outside the gene matches: 9. The CDR3 spans 19 residues. In DNA form, the CDR3 reads TGTGCCAGCAGTTCCCCGGGACTAGCGGGGGGGCGTGACACAGATACGCAGTATTTT. It translates to CASSSPGLAGGRDTDTQYF.